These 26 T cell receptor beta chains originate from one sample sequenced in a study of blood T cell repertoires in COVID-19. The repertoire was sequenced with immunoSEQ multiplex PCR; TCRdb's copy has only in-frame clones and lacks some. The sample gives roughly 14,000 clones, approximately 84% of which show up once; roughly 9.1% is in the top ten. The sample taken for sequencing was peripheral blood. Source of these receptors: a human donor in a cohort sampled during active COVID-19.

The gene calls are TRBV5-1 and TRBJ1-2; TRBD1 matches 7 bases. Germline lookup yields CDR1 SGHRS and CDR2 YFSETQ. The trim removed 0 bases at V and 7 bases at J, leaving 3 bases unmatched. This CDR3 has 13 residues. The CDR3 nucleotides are TGCGCCAGCAGCTTGGGACAGGGACGTGGCTACACCTTC. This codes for CASSLGQGRGYTF.

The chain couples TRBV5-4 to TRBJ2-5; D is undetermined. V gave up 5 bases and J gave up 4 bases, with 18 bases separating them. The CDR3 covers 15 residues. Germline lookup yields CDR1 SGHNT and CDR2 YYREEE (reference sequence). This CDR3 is CASRSGAQPGETQYF. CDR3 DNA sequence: TGTGCCAGCAGGTCCGGAGCCCAGCCCGGAGAGACCCAGTACTTC.

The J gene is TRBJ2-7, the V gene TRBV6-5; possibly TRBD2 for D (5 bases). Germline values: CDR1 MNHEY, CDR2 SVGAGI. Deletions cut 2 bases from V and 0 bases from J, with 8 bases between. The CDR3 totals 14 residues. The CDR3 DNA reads TGTGCCAGCAGTTACGACCGGGGCTCCTACGAGCAGTACTTC. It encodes CASSYDRGSYEQYF.

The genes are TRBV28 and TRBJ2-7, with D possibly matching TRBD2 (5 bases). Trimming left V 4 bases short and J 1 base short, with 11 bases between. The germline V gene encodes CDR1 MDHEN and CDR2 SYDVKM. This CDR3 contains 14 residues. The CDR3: CASSWTQLSYEQYF. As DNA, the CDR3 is TGTGCCAGCAGTTGGACTCAACTTTCCTACGAGCAGTACTTC.

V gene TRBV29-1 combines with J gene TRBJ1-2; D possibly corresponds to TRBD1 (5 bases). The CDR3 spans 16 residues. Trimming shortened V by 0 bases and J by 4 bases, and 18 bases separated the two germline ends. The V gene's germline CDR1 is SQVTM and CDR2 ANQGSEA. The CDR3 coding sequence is TGCAGCGTTGAAGATTGGGATAAGCGACAGTTCTATGGCTACACCTTC. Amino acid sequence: CSVEDWDKRQFYGYTF.

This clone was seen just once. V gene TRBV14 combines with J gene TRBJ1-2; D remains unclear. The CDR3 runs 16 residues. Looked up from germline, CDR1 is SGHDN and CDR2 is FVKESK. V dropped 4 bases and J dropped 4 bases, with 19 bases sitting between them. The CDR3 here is CASSPDPGSGGYGYTF. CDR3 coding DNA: TGTGCCAGCAGCCCCGACCCCGGGTCAGGAGGCTATGGCTACACCTTC.

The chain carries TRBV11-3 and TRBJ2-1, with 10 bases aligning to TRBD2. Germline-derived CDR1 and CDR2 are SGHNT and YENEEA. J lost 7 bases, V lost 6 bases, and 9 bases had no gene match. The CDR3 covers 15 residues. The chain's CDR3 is CASSQFLAGENEQFF. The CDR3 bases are TGTGCCAGCAGTCAATTCCTAGCGGGAGAGAATGAGCAGTTCTTC.

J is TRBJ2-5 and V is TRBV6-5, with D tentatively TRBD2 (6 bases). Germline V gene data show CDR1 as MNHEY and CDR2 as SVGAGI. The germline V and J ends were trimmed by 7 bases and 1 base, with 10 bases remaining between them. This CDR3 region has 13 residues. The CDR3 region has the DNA TGTGCCAGCACTCGGGACTTCCAAGAGACCCAGTACTTC. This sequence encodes CASTRDFQETQYF.

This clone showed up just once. As DNA, the CDR3 is TGTGCCAGCAGCCTACAGGGGGCAGTCACTGAAGCTTTCTTT. This translates into CASSLQGAVTEAFF. The chain joins TRBV5-4 to TRBJ1-1; TRBD1 aligns across 9 bases. The CDR3 has 14 residues. V was pared by 4 bases and J by 4 bases, with 5 bases of the junction left unmatched. Germline CDR1 reads SGHNT; CDR2 reads YYREEE (reference sequence).

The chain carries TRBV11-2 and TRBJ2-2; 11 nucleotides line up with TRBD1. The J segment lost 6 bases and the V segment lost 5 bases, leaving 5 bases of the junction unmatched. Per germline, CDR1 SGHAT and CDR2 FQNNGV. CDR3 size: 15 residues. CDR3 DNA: TGTGCCAGCAGCCCAGGACAGGGGGCCTCCGGGGAGCTGTTTTTT. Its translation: CASSPGQGASGELFF.

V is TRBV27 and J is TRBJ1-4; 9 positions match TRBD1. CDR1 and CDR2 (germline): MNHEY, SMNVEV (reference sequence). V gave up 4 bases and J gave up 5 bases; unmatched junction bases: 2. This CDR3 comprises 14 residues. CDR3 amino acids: CASSSGQGNEKLFF. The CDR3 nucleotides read TGTGCCAGCAGTTCCGGACAGGGGAATGAAAAACTGTTTTTT.

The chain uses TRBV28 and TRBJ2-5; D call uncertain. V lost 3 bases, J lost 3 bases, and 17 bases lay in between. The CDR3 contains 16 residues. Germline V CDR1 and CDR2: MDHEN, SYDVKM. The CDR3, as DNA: TGTGCCAGCAGTTTCGTAGCCGCCCCACGGGAAGAGACCCAGTACTTC. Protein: CASSFVAAPREETQYF.

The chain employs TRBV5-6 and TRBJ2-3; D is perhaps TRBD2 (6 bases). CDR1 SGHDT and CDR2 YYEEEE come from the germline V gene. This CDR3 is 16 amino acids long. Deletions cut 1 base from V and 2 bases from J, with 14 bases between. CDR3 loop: CASSLTGTADTDTQYF. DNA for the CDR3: TGTGCCAGCAGCTTGACGGGGACTGCTGACACAGATACGCAGTATTTT.

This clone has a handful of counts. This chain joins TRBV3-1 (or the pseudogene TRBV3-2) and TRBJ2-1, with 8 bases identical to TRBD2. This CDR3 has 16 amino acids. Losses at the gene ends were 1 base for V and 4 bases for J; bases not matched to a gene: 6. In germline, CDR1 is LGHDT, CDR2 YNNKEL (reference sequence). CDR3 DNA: TGTGCCAGCAGCCAAGCTGGACTAGCAGAGTACAATGAGCAGTTCTTC. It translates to CASSQAGLAEYNEQFF.

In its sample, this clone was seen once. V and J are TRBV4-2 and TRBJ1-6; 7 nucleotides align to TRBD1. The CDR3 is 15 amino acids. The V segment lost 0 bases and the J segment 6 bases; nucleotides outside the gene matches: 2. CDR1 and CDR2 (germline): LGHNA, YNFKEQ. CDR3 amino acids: CASSQEGQRNSPLHF. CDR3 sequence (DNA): TGTGCCAGCAGCCAAGAGGGACAGCGTAATTCACCCCTCCACTTT.

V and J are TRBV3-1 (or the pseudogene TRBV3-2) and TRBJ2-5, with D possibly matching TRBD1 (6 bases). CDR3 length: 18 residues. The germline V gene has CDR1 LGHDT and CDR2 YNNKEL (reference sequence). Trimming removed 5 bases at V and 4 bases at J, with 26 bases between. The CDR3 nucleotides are TGTGCCAGCAGCATATTAATTCTGGGGGCTCGGGCAAGAGAGACCCAGTACTTC. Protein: CASSILILGARARETQYF.

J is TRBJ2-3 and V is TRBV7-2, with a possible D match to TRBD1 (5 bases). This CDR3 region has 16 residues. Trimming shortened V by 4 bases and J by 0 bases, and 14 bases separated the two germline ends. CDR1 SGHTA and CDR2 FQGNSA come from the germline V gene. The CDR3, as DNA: TGTGCCAGCAGCTCACCCCGGACACCGAGCACAGATACGCAGTATTTT. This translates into CASSSPRTPSTDTQYF.

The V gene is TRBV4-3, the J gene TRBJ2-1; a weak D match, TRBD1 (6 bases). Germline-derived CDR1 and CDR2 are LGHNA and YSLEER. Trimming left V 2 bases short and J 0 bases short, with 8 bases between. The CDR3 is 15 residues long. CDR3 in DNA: TGCGCCAGCAGCCAACACAGGGACTCCTACAATGAGCAGTTCTTC. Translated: CASSQHRDSYNEQFF.

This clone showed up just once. The DNA of the CDR3 is TGTGCCACCAGCTCAAAAGTACAGGGTAGTAGAGAGACCCAGTACTTC. Translating gives CATSSKVQGSRETQYF. The rearrangement links TRBV24-1 to TRBJ2-5, with D maybe TRBD1 (6 bases). Trimming took off 7 bases at V and 4 bases at J, with 21 bases between the two ends. From germline, CDR1 is KGHDR and CDR2 SFDVKD. CDR3 length: 16 amino acids.

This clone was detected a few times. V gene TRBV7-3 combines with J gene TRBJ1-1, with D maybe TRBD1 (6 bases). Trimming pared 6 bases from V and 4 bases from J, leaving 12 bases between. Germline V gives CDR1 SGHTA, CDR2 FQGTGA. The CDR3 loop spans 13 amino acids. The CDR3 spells CASRRDTFTEAFF. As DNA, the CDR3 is TGTGCCAGCAGACGGGACACCTTCACTGAAGCTTTCTTT. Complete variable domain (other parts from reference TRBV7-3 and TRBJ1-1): GAGVSQTPSNKVTEKGKYVELRCDPISGHTALYWYRQSLGQGPEFLIYFQGTGAADDSGLPNDRFFAVRPEGSVSTLKIQRTERGDSAVYLCASRRDTFTEAFFGQGTRLTVV.

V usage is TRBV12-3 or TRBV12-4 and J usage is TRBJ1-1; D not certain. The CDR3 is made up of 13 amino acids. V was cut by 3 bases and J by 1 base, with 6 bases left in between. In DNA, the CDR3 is TGTGCCAGCAGTTTTGGGCCGAACACTGAAGCTTTCTTT. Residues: CASSFGPNTEAFF.

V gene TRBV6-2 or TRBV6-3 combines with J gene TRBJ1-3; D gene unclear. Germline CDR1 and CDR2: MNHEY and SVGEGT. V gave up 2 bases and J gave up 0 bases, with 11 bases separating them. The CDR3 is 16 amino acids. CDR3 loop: CASSYPIRGSGNTIYF. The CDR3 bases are TGTGCCAGCAGTTACCCCATACGCGGCTCTGGAAACACCATATATTTT.

The CDR3 sequence: CASSQPWTGVGDRYDTQYF. Written as DNA, the CDR3 is TGCGCCAGCAGCCAACCGTGGACAGGGGTGGGGGACCGTTATGATACGCAGTATTTT. The chain uses TRBV4-1 and TRBJ2-3, with TRBD1 matching over 9 bases. The CDR3 is made up of 19 amino acids. Trimming removed 2 bases from V and 6 bases from J; junction bases left unmatched: 18. Germline assignment: CDR1 MGHRA and CDR2 YSYEKL.

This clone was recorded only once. The CDR3 protein is CASSYAGQNYNEQFF. CDR3 bases: TGTGCCAGCAGTTACGCTGGACAAAACTACAATGAGCAGTTCTTC. The rearrangement joins TRBV6-2 or TRBV6-3 to TRBJ2-1, with a weak D call TRBD1 (5 bases). CDR1 and CDR2 from the germline V gene are MNHEY and SVGEGT. This CDR3 has 15 amino acids. Trimming cost V 2 bases and J 3 bases, with 11 bases left between them.

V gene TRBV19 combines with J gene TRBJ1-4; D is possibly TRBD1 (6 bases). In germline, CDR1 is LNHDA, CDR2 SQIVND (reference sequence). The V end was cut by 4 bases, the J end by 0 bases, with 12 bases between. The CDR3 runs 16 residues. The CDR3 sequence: CASSRGTTATNEKLFF. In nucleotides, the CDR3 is TGTGCCAGTAGTAGGGGGACAACTGCAACTAATGAAAAACTGTTTTTT.

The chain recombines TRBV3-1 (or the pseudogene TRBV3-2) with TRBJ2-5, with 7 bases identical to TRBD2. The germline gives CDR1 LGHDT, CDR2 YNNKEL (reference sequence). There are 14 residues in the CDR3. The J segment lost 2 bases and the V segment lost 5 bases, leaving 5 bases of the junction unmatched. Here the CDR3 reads CASSTRLAQETQYF. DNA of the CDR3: TGTGCCAGCAGCACGAGACTAGCACAAGAGACCCAGTACTTC.